The 30 T cell receptor beta chains presented below share a single source sample, sequenced in a study of CD8+ T cells in alopecia areata. As the sequencing template, cDNA was produced by extracting RNA and reverse transcribing it. The method was immunoSEQ multiplex PCR; TCRdb's version includes in-frame clones alone and lacks a portion of them. The table lists some 95,000 clones, about 45% of them singletons. Sequenced: CD4+ T cells sorted from blood. The source is a human donor with alopecia areata.

This clone has only one observation. J is TRBJ2-7 and V is TRBV10-3; no definite D call. Germline lookup yields CDR1 ENHRY and CDR2 SYGVKD. This CDR3 spans 12 amino acids. With 7 bases removed from V and 3 bases from J, the gap between germline ends came to 10 bases. As DNA, the CDR3 is TGTGCCATCACGGACGGAGACTACGAGCAGTACTTC. Residues: CAITDGDYEQYF.

The rearrangement joins TRBV28 to TRBJ1-5, with 8 bases fitting TRBD1. Germline V CDR1 and CDR2: MDHEN, SYDVKM. This CDR3 comprises 14 residues. J lost 6 bases, V lost 7 bases, and 8 bases had no gene match. CDR3 sequence (DNA): TGTGCCAGCACCCCATACGACAGGGGTCAGCCCCAGCATTTT. It specifies CASTPYDRGQPQHF. The full variable domain, its missing parts supplied by reference TRBV28 and TRBJ1-5, is DVKVTQSSRYLVKRTGEKVFLECVQDMDHENMFWYRQDPGLGLRLIYFSYDVKMKEKGDIPEGYSVSREKKERFSLILESASTNQTSMYLCASTPYDRGQPQHFGDGTRLSIL.

The chain joins TRBV14 to TRBJ2-7; D unclear. The CDR3 covers 14 residues. The germline V gene encodes CDR1 SGHDN and CDR2 FVKESK. Trimming left V 1 base short and J 3 bases short, with 10 bases between. CDR3: CASSQGRIGYEQYF. In DNA form, the CDR3 reads TGTGCCAGCAGCCAAGGTAGAATTGGCTACGAGCAGTACTTC.

The V call is TRBV5-1, the J call TRBJ2-5; D is unresolved. This CDR3 is built from 11 residues. The V and J ends lost 3 bases and 5 bases respectively, with 5 bases between them. Germline values: CDR1 SGHRS, CDR2 YFSETQ. CDR3 protein: CASSSPETQYF. The CDR3 region has the DNA TGCGCCAGCAGCTCCCCGGAGACCCAGTACTTC.

The rearrangement links TRBV5-1 to TRBJ2-3, with D tentatively TRBD1 (6 bases). Germline V lookup: CDR1 SGHRS, CDR2 YFSETQ. The CDR3 is made up of 19 amino acids. V was trimmed by 0 bases and J by 0 bases, leaving 20 bases between them. The CDR3 loop reads CASSLALASGAFSTDTQYF. CDR3 nucleotides: TGCGCCAGCAGCTTGGCCTTGGCCTCAGGGGCATTTAGCACAGATACGCAGTATTTT.

The chain is built from TRBV28 and TRBJ2-1, with D unclear. Germline values: CDR1 MDHEN, CDR2 SYDVKM. This CDR3 contains 13 residues. Trimming shortened V by 8 bases and J by 5 bases, and 13 bases separated the two germline ends. The CDR3 sequence: CASSSPGHNEQFF. The CDR3 DNA reads TGTGCCAGCTCCTCCCCGGGTCACAATGAGCAGTTCTTC.

The CDR3 here is CASSYSEEGREQYF. The DNA for the CDR3 is TGTGCCAGCAGTTACTCGGAGGAAGGTCGCGAGCAGTACTTC. The chain links TRBV6-5 to TRBJ2-7; TRBD2 is a possible D gene (5 bases). The CDR3 runs 14 residues. Germline V gene data show CDR1 as MNHEY and CDR2 as SVGAGI. Trimming took 0 bases from V and 6 from J, leaving 12 bases between them.

This chain joins TRBV30 and TRBJ2-7; perhaps TRBD2 as D (5 bases). Germline-derived CDR1 and CDR2 are GTSNPN and SVGIG (reference sequence). V was clipped by 0 bases and J by 2 bases, with 8 bases between them. The CDR3 spans 13 residues. CDR3 DNA sequence: TGTGCCTGGAGTGTAGAGGGCCCCTACGAGCAGTACTTC. This sequence encodes CAWSVEGPYEQYF. The full variable domain, its missing parts supplied by reference TRBV30 and TRBJ2-7, is SQTIHQWPATLVQPVGSPLSLECTVEGTSNPNLYWYRQAAGRGLQLLFYSVGIGQISSEVPQNLSASRPQDRQFILSSKKLLLSDSGFYLCAWSVEGPYEQYFGPGTRLTVT.

The chain links TRBV29-1 to TRBJ1-1, with D perhaps TRBD1 (5 bases). V dropped 4 bases and J dropped 5 bases, with 14 bases sitting between them. The CDR3 sequence is 13 residues long. The germline V gene has CDR1 SQVTM and CDR2 ANQGSEA. The CDR3 sequence: CSVAGAMGTEAFF. The CDR3 DNA reads as TGCAGCGTTGCTGGGGCCATGGGTACTGAAGCTTTCTTT. Using reference TRBV29-1 and TRBJ1-1 for the parts outside the CDR3, the full variable domain is SAVISQKPSRDICQRGTSLTIQCQVDSQVTMMFWYRQQPGQSLTLIATANQGSEATYESGFVIDKFPISRPNLTFSTLTVSNMSPEDSSIYLCSVAGAMGTEAFFGQGTRLTVV.

CDR3 coding DNA: TGCAGCGCCGTGGGACAGGCGAACACTGAAGCTTTCTTT. This sequence encodes CSAVGQANTEAFF. V usage is TRBV29-1 and J usage is TRBJ1-1; 8 nucleotides line up with TRBD1. Trimming removed 7 bases from V and 1 base from J; junction bases left unmatched: 5. Looked up from germline, CDR1 is SQVTM and CDR2 is ANQGSEA. This CDR3 contains 13 residues.

The V gene is TRBV5-1, the J gene TRBJ1-1; 7 nucleotides match TRBD1. V gave up 7 bases and J gave up 10 bases; unmatched junction bases: 13. This CDR3 is built from 13 residues. Germline CDR1 and CDR2: SGHRS and YFSETQ. The CDR3 reads CASALDRPQGAFF. CDR3 bases: TGCGCCAGCGCGCTGGACAGGCCCCAGGGAGCTTTCTTT.

This clone has only a few counts. The chain recombines TRBV20-1 with TRBJ2-5; no definite D call. V was cut by 4 bases and J by 7 bases, with 10 bases left in between. CDR3 length: 11 residues. Germline V gene sequence: CDR1 DFQATT, CDR2 SNEGSKA (reference sequence). For the CDR3, the DNA is TGCAGTGCTACCCTCCCAGGGACCCAGTACTTC. Protein sequence: CSATLPGTQYF.

This clone was detected only a few times. The chain has TRBV4-3 and TRBJ2-6; D call uncertain. With 0 bases removed from V and 0 bases from J, the gap between germline ends came to 15 bases. The germline CDR1 and CDR2 sequences are LGHNA and YSLEER. This CDR3 has 19 amino acids. CDR3 in DNA: TGCGCCAGCAGCCAAGAAGGAGTGGGGATCTTCTCTGGGGCCAACGTCCTGACTTTC. Its protein is CASSQEGVGIFSGANVLTF.

This clone was recorded a few times. The chain has TRBV30 and TRBJ2-7; 8 bases agree with TRBD2. Germline lookup yields CDR1 GTSNPN and CDR2 SVGIG (reference sequence). The CDR3 totals 15 residues. Trimming cost V 3 bases and J 4 bases; bases outside gene matches: 11. In nucleotides, the CDR3 is TGTGCCTGGAGCCTCTCTATGCAGCGGGAGTACGAGCAGTACTTC. Encoded protein: CAWSLSMQREYEQYF.

The V and J genes are TRBV5-1 and TRBJ2-7; 9 bases map to TRBD1. The V and J ends lost 5 bases and 3 bases, in that order; junction bases with no gene match: 6. CDR1 is SGHRS, CDR2 YFSETQ, per germline. This CDR3 has 14 residues. DNA of the CDR3: TGCGCCAGCAGACTGGGACAGGGTCTCTACGAGCAGTACTTC. This gives the protein CASRLGQGLYEQYF.

This chain connects TRBV30 to TRBJ2-1; TRBD2 agrees at 7 bases. Unmatched junction bases numbered 11, after V lost 4 bases and J lost 2 bases. Germline CDR1 GTSNPN, CDR2 SVGIG (reference sequence). This CDR3 contains 16 residues. The CDR3 region is CAWKGGSSGPYNEQFF. DNA of the CDR3: TGTGCCTGGAAGGGCGGGAGTAGCGGCCCCTACAATGAGCAGTTCTTC.

The V call is TRBV6-6, the J call TRBJ1-1; D is unclear. CDR1 and CDR2 (germline): MNHNY, SVGAGI (reference sequence). Trimming took 6 bases from V and 2 from J, leaving 4 bases between them. This CDR3 spans 11 amino acids. The CDR3 is CASRHNTEAFF. The CDR3 DNA reads as TGTGCCAGCAGGCACAACACTGAAGCTTTCTTT.

The chain is built from TRBV29-1 and TRBJ1-1; no reliable D call. Trimming shortened V by 3 bases and J by 2 bases, and 7 bases separated the two germline ends. CDR1 and CDR2 (germline): SQVTM, ANQGSEA. The length of the CDR3 is 12 residues. CDR3 sequence: CSVDSRNTEAFF. CDR3 in DNA: TGCAGCGTTGACAGCCGAAACACTGAAGCTTTCTTT.

This sequence joins TRBV29-1 and TRBJ1-4; no clear D gene. CDR1 SQVTM and CDR2 ANQGSEA come from the germline V gene. The CDR3 spans 11 residues. Trimming took 6 bases from V and 8 from J, leaving 10 bases between them. CDR3 protein: CSVESGEKLFF. The CDR3 DNA reads as TGCAGCGTCGAGAGTGGGGAAAAACTGTTTTTT.

The chain links TRBV30 to TRBJ2-1; TRBD2 matches at 11 bases. Losses at the gene ends were 5 bases for V and 5 bases for J; bases not matched to a gene: 2. Germline values: CDR1 GTSNPN, CDR2 SVGIG (reference sequence). CDR3 length equals 13 residues. CDR3 sequence reads: CAWAGLADNEQFF. CDR3 DNA sequence: TGTGCCTGGGCGGGACTAGCGGACAATGAGCAGTTCTTC.

This clone was counted only a few times. The V gene is TRBV14, the J gene TRBJ1-1; D ambiguous. The CDR3 length is 16 residues. The V gene's germline CDR1 is SGHDN and CDR2 FVKESK. The germline V and J ends were trimmed by 1 base and 3 bases, with 15 bases remaining between them. Here the CDR3 reads CASSQVALGVDTEAFF. CDR3 DNA sequence: TGTGCCAGCAGCCAAGTAGCTCTAGGAGTCGACACTGAAGCTTTCTTT.

This chain links TRBV23-1 with TRBJ1-1; 7 bases line up with TRBD1. TRBV23-1 belongs to the ORF category, with a function that is uncertain. CDR3 length: 14 amino acids. Trimming at V came to 5 bases and at J to 2 bases, leaving 5 bases not matched to a gene. The CDR3 sequence: CASSTPGGNTEAFF. The DNA for the CDR3 is TGCGCCAGCAGTACCCCAGGGGGAAACACTGAAGCTTTCTTT.

This chain connects TRBV29-1 to TRBJ2-5; weak D call: TRBD2 (5 bases). With 3 bases removed from V and 4 bases from J, the gap between germline ends came to 15 bases. The CDR3 has 14 residues. Germline V CDR1 and CDR2: SQVTM, ANQGSEA. Written as DNA, the CDR3 is TGCAGCGTTGATAGGGCAGGAGGAGGAGAGACCCAGTACTTC. It encodes CSVDRAGGGETQYF.

The chain combines TRBV29-1 with TRBJ2-5; 8 bases match TRBD2. Germline V gives CDR1 SQVTM, CDR2 ANQGSEA. V shed 5 bases, J shed 1 base, and the junction held 15 bases outside the gene matches. The CDR3 spans 17 residues. CDR3 nucleotide sequence: TGCAGCGTTCCCAGAATGCAGACTAGCGCGGGCCAAGAGACCCAGTACTTC. Its protein is CSVPRMQTSAGQETQYF.

The V and J genes are TRBV29-1 and TRBJ2-5; 9 bases line up with TRBD1. Germline trimming cut 4 bases from V and 4 bases from J; bases unmatched to any gene: 1. There are 12 residues in the CDR3. In germline, CDR1 is SQVTM, CDR2 ANQGSEA. The DNA for the CDR3 is TGCAGCGTTGTGGGACAGGGAGAGACCCAGTACTTC. Its protein product is CSVVGQGETQYF.

The table lists this clone with a count of one. This chain uses TRBV6-5 with TRBJ1-1; D is unresolved. The CDR3 is 15 residues long. Germline V gene data show CDR1 as MNHEY and CDR2 as SVGAGI. Between the trimmed V and J ends, which lost 5 bases and 4 bases, there was a span of 17 bases. The DNA of the CDR3 is TGTGCCAGCAGTCCCAGACCTGTAAGTTCCACTGAAGCTTTCTTT. It translates to CASSPRPVSSTEAFF.

This clone was found a few times. The chain is built from TRBV6-6 and TRBJ2-7; unclear D gene. Germline CDR1 and CDR2: MNHNY and SVGAGI (reference sequence). The CDR3 length is 13 residues. Trimming took 0 bases from V and 6 from J, leaving 9 bases between them. CDR3 sequence (DNA): TGTGCCAGCAGTTACTCGAATTCGGCCGAGCAGTACTTC. It yields the protein CASSYSNSAEQYF.

The chain is built from TRBV5-1 and TRBJ2-5; TRBD1 might be the D (6 bases). Trimming removed 4 bases at V and 4 bases at J, with 11 bases between. This CDR3 has 13 amino acids. CDR1 and CDR2 from the germline V gene are SGHRS and YFSETQ. In DNA form, the CDR3 reads TGCGCCAGCAGCGCCTCCAGGGGAGAGACCCAGTACTTC. This codes for CASSASRGETQYF.

The chain carries TRBV2 and TRBJ1-6, with D unresolved. The CDR3 is 13 amino acids. Germline CDR1 and CDR2: SNHLY and FYNNEI. The V end was cut by 5 bases, the J end by 5 bases, with 7 bases between. The CDR3 here is CASSSKDNSPLHF. The CDR3 nucleotides read TGTGCCAGCAGTAGCAAGGATAATTCACCCCTCCACTTT.

This clone was seen more than once but under ten times. As DNA, the CDR3 is TGCAGCGTTGCCCCACAGGGGGGAGCCTACGAGCAGTACTTC. Translating gives CSVAPQGGAYEQYF. V usage is TRBV29-1 and J usage is TRBJ2-7; 8 nucleotides align to TRBD1. V was pared by 4 bases and J by 2 bases, with 7 bases of the junction left unmatched. The germline CDR1 and CDR2 sequences are SQVTM and ANQGSEA. CDR3 length: 14 residues.